A single sample gave rise to the 11 T cell receptor beta chains below, sequenced in a study of metastatic and nonmetastatic thyroid tumors. TCRdb reprocessed the PCR reads via MiXCR. The table shows tens of thousands of clones, with 11% occurring only once. Each patient came to thyroid surgery without any prior treatment (of any kind). The sequenced material came from blood. The receptor set was obtained from a female donor with papillary thyroid cancer or a benign thyroid nodule (not recorded which). Some clones in this sample may be carry-over from other donors' samples.

This clone was seen a few times. A read error may be the cause here, since a much bigger clone is one base away. Other DNA sequences from this sample encode an identical CDR3 as well. V is TRBV29-1 and J is TRBJ2-7, with TRBD2 matching 7 bases. Germline V gene lookup returns CDR1 SQVTM and CDR2 ANQGSEA. The CDR3 has 11 residues. V shed 1 base, J shed 7 bases, and the junction held 1 base outside the gene matches. The CDR3 region has the DNA TGCAGCGTTGAAGTGGGGGGGGAGCAGTACTTC. Residues: CSVEVGGEQYF.

This clone was seen at least ten times. The chain joins TRBV19 to TRBJ2-1; TRBD1 matches 7 bases. From germline, CDR1 is LNHDA and CDR2 SQIVND (reference sequence). CDR3 size: 15 residues. J was trimmed by 5 bases and V by 3 bases; bases with no gene match: 7. The CDR3 reads CASSIRQGSNNEQFF. The DNA for the CDR3 is TGTGCCAGTAGTATTCGACAGGGCAGCAACAATGAGCAGTTCTTC.

The rearrangement joins TRBV20-1 to TRBJ2-7, with 8 positions matching TRBD1. This CDR3 contains 13 residues. CDR1 DFQATT and CDR2 SNEGSKA come from the germline V gene (reference sequence). V was pared by 7 bases and J by 0 bases, with 5 bases of the junction left unmatched. The CDR3 region is CSVRTGISYEQYF. DNA of the CDR3: TGCAGTGTTAGGACAGGGATCTCCTACGAGCAGTACTTC.

This clone has just a few counts. This may stem from a read error, because a much larger clone lies one nucleotide away. This sequence joins TRBV6-4 and TRBJ1-5; 8 nucleotides match TRBD1. This CDR3 spans 20 amino acids. Trimming at V came to 6 bases and at J to 5 bases, leaving 24 bases not matched to a gene. From germline, CDR1 is MRHNA and CDR2 SNTAGT. The chain's CDR3 is CASRTGVPRYSLNPHQPQHF. CDR3 nucleotide sequence: TGTGCCAGCAGGACAGGGGTCCCGCGATATTCCCTAAACCCTCATCAGCCCCAGCATTTT.

This clone showed up many times. The V and J genes are TRBV5-1 and TRBJ2-7; 8 bases align to TRBD1. The CDR3 totals 13 residues. Germline V gene data show CDR1 as SGHRS and CDR2 as YFSETQ. After removal of 0 bases from V and 4 bases from J, the junction contained 0 bases not matched to a gene. DNA of the CDR3: TGCGCCAGCAGCTTGGACAGGGGGTACGAGCAGTACTTC. It encodes CASSLDRGYEQYF.

The table lists this clone with many counts. A read error is possible here, since a much larger clone lies one base away. DNA of the CDR3: TGTGGCAGCAGTTACGGAGGGGGCGGGAACGAGCAGTACTTC. Its protein is CGSSYGGGGNEQYF. The chain carries TRBV6-5 and TRBJ2-7; D might be TRBD1 (7 bases). The CDR3 spans 14 residues. The germline V gene encodes CDR1 MNHEY and CDR2 SVGAGI.

This clone appeared many times. The V call is TRBV11-2, the J call TRBJ1-1, with 9 bases fitting TRBD1. Looked up from germline, CDR1 is SGHAT and CDR2 is FQNNGV. V lost 3 bases to trimming and J lost 5 bases; unmatched junction nucleotides: 10. This CDR3 spans 16 amino acids. DNA for the CDR3: TGTGCCAGCAGCTTCTTCCCGGGACAGGGTAGAACTGAAGCTTTCTTT. This translates into CASSFFPGQGRTEAFF.

V and J are TRBV11-1 and TRBJ2-2; 10 positions agree with TRBD2. Per germline, CDR1 SGHAT and CDR2 FQDESV (reference sequence). J gave up 1 base and V 4 bases, and 3 bases lay outside the gene matches. The CDR3 totals 16 residues. The CDR3: CASSSGTSENTGELFF. Written as DNA, the CDR3 is TGTGCCAGCAGCTCCGGGACTAGCGAGAACACCGGGGAGCTGTTTTTT. The full variable domain, with the rest looked up from reference TRBV11-1 and TRBJ2-2, is EAEVAQSPRYKITEKSQAVAFWCDPISGHATLYWYRQILGQGPELLVQFQDESVVDDSQLPKDRFSAERLKGVDSTLKIQPAELGDSAMYLCASSSGTSENTGELFFGEGSRLTVL.

This clone occurred many times. The chain carries TRBV7-9 and TRBJ1-2; unclear D gene. V was shortened by 1 base and J by 2 bases, with 11 bases between the two germline ends. This CDR3 is built from 15 residues. The germline V gene has CDR1 SEHNR and CDR2 FQNEAQ (reference sequence). The CDR3 region has the DNA TGTGCCAGCAGCTTAGTATGGTCGCGAAACTATGGCTACACCTTC. Its protein product is CASSLVWSRNYGYTF.

This clone was recorded many times. This sequence joins TRBV9 and TRBJ2-7; 8 bases are a match to TRBD2. V gave up 0 bases and J gave up 4 bases; unmatched junction bases: 6. This CDR3 contains 15 residues. CDR1 SGDLS and CDR2 YYNGEE come from the germline V gene. CDR3 DNA sequence: TGTGCCAGCAGCGTAGCGGCGGGAGGTGGTTACGAGCAGTACTTC. This codes for CASSVAAGGGYEQYF.

There are many counts of this clone. J is TRBJ2-7 and V is TRBV13, with D possibly being TRBD2 (5 bases). Trimming removed 5 bases from V and 3 bases from J, with 17 bases in between. Germline values: CDR1 PRHDT, CDR2 FYEKMQ (reference sequence). This CDR3 is built from 15 residues. The CDR3 coding sequence is TGTGCCAGCAGCACCAGGACTGATCGCTTCTACGAGCAGTACTTC. Its translation is CASSTRTDRFYEQYF. Variable domain in full (rest from reference TRBV13 and TRBJ2-7): AAGVIQSPRHLIKEKRETATLKCYPIPRHDTVYWYQQGPGQDPQFLISFYEKMQSDKGSIPDRFSAQQFSDYHSELNMSSLELGDSALYFCASSTRTDRFYEQYFGPGTRLTVT.